This TCR beta chain stems from a study of human T cells and chemical hapten exposure. The germline CDR1 and CDR2 sequences are DFQATT and SNEGSKA (reference sequence). The CDR3 runs to 17 residues. V was clipped by 5 bases and J by 4 bases, with 24 bases between them. Authors' methods: TCR counts had a median of about 100,000 per sample and spanned about 20,000 to 750,000. Via MiXCR, TCRdb re-called the RACE reads, giving one row per CDR3 protein. TCRdb, rather than the study authors, made the V and J calls. The repertoire holds around 130,000 distinct CDR3 sequences, roughly 9% seen once, with roughly 1.8% in the top ten. The study, taken as a whole, reports: The number of TCRs over 1 in 1000 frequency stayed unchanged after DPC.

A note on this clonotype: Its target is not known.

Indicated time point: healthy volunteer bleed at 2 weeks. Sequencing started from total RNA isolated from unfractionated whole blood. The V and J genes are TRBV20-1 and TRBJ2-1, with TRBD1 as a possible D gene (5 bases). Sequencing was carried out using whole blood. This clonotype originated in a male donor in good health. Some clones in this sample may be carry-over from other donors' samples. The CDR3 protein is CSASENPRAVGYNEQFF. The CDR3, as DNA: TGCAGTGCTTCAGAGAACCCCAGGGCAGTGGGGTACAATGAGCAGTTCTTC.